This T cell receptor (beta chain) was observed in a study of cytomegalovirus exposure and HLA in healthy donors. Study overall: Unique TCRs from HLA-typed donors, roughly 87 million of them, were held in an early data release. Study outcomes and limitations: Later analysis reportedly placed an Asian-associated ancestry cluster below the roughly 680-donor mean in N-insertions. Per a later analysis, under 20,000 TCR beta sequences showed association with HLA alleles at 0.05 false discovery rate. A later analysis linked a missense DCLRE1C variant to TCR beta V- and J-gene trimming.

To note about this clone: Its specificity is not known.

The V and J ends lost 5 bases and 3 bases respectively, with 14 bases between them. The CDR3 totals 15 residues. Germline-derived CDR1 and CDR2 are SGHTA and FQGNSA. Researchers ran the PCR with 60 Vbeta and 13 Jbeta primers. Profiled with immunoSEQ multiplex PCR; TCRdb holds only in-frame clones, not every one. The table lists fewer than 200,000 clones, under 85% of them singletons. The chain uses TRBV7-2 and TRBJ1-3; a possible D gene is TRBD1 (5 bases). This TCR was sampled from a woman aged 18-29 years in good health and CMV-seropositive. Sequenced: PBMCs. The CDR3 DNA reads TGTGCCAGCAGCCTCGACGGGGGAGGTGGAAACACCATATATTTT. Its protein product is CASSLDGGGGNTIYF. Using reference TRBV7-2 and TRBJ1-3 for the parts outside the CDR3, the full variable domain is GAGVSQSPSNKVTEKGKDVELRCDPISGHTALYWYRQSLGQGLEFLIYFQGNSAPDKSGLPSDRFSAERTGGSVSTLTIQRTQQEDSAVYLCASSLDGGGGNTIYFGEGSWLTVV.